This T cell receptor (beta chain) was identified in a study of OX40 agonist ivuxolimab in advanced cancers. Study-level background: Two patients with cutaneous melanoma and one with hepatocellular carcinoma, three in total, showed partial responses.

The table came from immunoSEQ multiplex PCR; TCRdb's copy has only in-frame clones and leaves some out. The sample carries approximately 53,000 clones, over 85% recorded once. CDR1 is MDHEN and CDR2 is SYDVKM in the germline V gene. V was clipped by 4 bases and J by 4 bases, with 20 bases between them. CDR3 length equals 16 residues. Researchers took blood at baseline, on cycle 4 day 1, and on cycle 7 day 1. Regarding the study as a whole: CD8+ T cells (on average) carried more expanded clones than CD4+ T cells. Among the nonresponders, some also had low normalized T-cell clonal expansion.

A single count supports this clone. Its antigen remains unknown. The sample was CD4+ or CD8+ T cells sorted from blood, taken in a trial of the OX40 agonist ivuxolimab. The chain uses TRBV28 and TRBJ2-7, with D perhaps being TRBD1 or TRBD2 (5 bases each). The source of this sequence is an adult with an advanced solid tumor such as melanoma, head and neck, liver or kidney cancer. CDR3 residues: CASSSRKADWGYEQYF. The CDR3, as DNA: TGTGCCAGCAGTTCCAGGAAAGCGGATTGGGGGTACGAGCAGTACTTC.